This TCR beta chain was recorded in a study of blood T cell repertoires in COVID-19. Overall study context: From T cells, B-cell-depleted T cells, or PBMCs came the material, which was cDNA or gDNA.

This clone came up a few times. Other DNA sequences in the same sample also yield this CDR3. V was clipped by 6 bases and J by 4 bases; unmatched bases: 2. The CDR3 has 12 amino acids. Germline assignment: CDR1 MNHEY and CDR2 SVGAGI. Original processing methods: The authors estimated nucleated cell counts from reference gene primer amplification. Measured with immunoSEQ multiplex PCR; TCRdb has only the in-frame clones, and not every one. Clone size and the V and J calls come from that table; the DNA yielded D and trimming. In the table there are roughly 150,000 clones, 80% of which are singletons. The V call is TRBV6-5, the J call TRBJ1-2, with TRBD1 matching 7 bases. The source of this sequence is a man between 60 and 70 years old with acute or convalescent COVID-19. Sequencing input: peripheral blood. In nucleotides, the CDR3 is TGTGCCAGCAGGGACAGGCCCTATGGCTACACCTTC. This sequence encodes CASRDRPYGYTF.